One sample yielded the 27 T cell receptor beta chains listed below, sequenced in a study of blood T cell repertoires in COVID-19. Only in-frame clones appear in the TCRdb table, and some are missing; sequencing was by immunoSEQ multiplex PCR. The data show about 280,000 clones, 85% seen once. Material for sequencing was peripheral blood. The receptors originated from a man aged 45-65 years with active or convalescent COVID-19.

The rearrangement uses TRBV7-9 and TRBJ1-1, with a possible D match to TRBD1 (5 bases). This CDR3 has 16 amino acids. Germline CDR1 is SEHNR and CDR2 is FQNEAQ (reference sequence). V was trimmed by 0 bases and J by 6 bases, leaving 17 bases between them. CDR3 amino acids: CASSLAGGGGTAEAFF. DNA of the CDR3: TGTGCCAGCAGCTTAGCGGGGGGAGGTGGTACCGCTGAAGCTTTCTTT.

V usage is TRBV5-6 and J usage is TRBJ1-6; 8 bases fit TRBD1. The J segment lost 9 bases and the V segment lost 4 bases, leaving 15 bases of the junction unmatched. CDR3 length equals 17 residues. The germline CDR1 and CDR2 sequences are SGHDT and YYEEEE. The CDR3 DNA reads TGTGCCAGCAGCAAACTACTGGGACAGGTCGGAGGTTCACCCCTCCACTTT. Translated, it gives CASSKLLGQVGGSPLHF.

This sequence joins TRBV30 and TRBJ1-2, with D uncertain. The CDR3 spans 13 residues. The V gene lost 4 bases and the J gene lost 0 bases, with 9 bases spanning the gap. The germline V gene has CDR1 GTSNPN and CDR2 SVGIG (reference sequence). The CDR3 DNA sequence: TGTGCCTGGAACCAGTTGACTAACTATGGCTACACCTTC. Translating it yields CAWNQLTNYGYTF.

The J gene is TRBJ2-7, the V gene TRBV3-1 (or the pseudogene TRBV3-2); the match to TRBD2 covers 14 bases. CDR3 length: 16 amino acids. From germline, CDR1 is LGHDT and CDR2 YNNKEL (reference sequence). V lost 4 bases and J lost 1; bases outside the gene matches: 3. The CDR3 protein is CASSLGLAGVSYEQYF. CDR3 bases: TGTGCCAGCAGCCTGGGACTAGCGGGAGTTTCCTACGAGCAGTACTTC.

This clone turned up a few times. The V and J genes are TRBV7-2 and TRBJ2-7, with 9 bases lining up with TRBD2. CDR1 is SGHTA and CDR2 is FQGNSA in the germline V gene. This CDR3 is 16 amino acids long. Trimming removed 6 bases from V and 1 base from J; junction bases left unmatched: 10. The CDR3 here is CASSLNAGGGSYEQYF. The CDR3 DNA sequence: TGTGCCAGCAGTTTAAATGCGGGAGGGGGGTCCTACGAGCAGTACTTC.

The CDR3 reads CATSDIINQGVNTEAFF. The CDR3 DNA reads as TGTGCCACCAGCGACATCATTAATCAGGGCGTGAACACTGAAGCTTTCTTT. The chain employs TRBV15 and TRBJ1-1, with a weak D call TRBD1 (5 bases). V lost 5 bases to trimming and J lost 0 bases, with 19 bases between them. This CDR3 is built from 17 residues. Per germline, CDR1 LNHNV and CDR2 YYDKDF (reference sequence).

This clone was counted once. The rearrangement joins TRBV29-1 to TRBJ1-4; tentative D call: TRBD1 (5 bases). V was clipped by 5 bases and J by 0 bases, with 13 bases between them. CDR3 length: 15 residues. In germline, CDR1 is SQVTM, CDR2 ANQGSEA. DNA for the CDR3: TGCAGCGTTCGGCGGGGGGATGCAACTAATGAAAAACTGTTTTTT. Translated, it gives CSVRRGDATNEKLFF. The full variable domain, rest sourced from reference TRBV29-1 and TRBJ1-4, is SAVISQKPSRDICQRGTSLTIQCQVDSQVTMMFWYRQQPGQSLTLIATANQGSEATYESGFVIDKFPISRPNLTFSTLTVSNMSPEDSSIYLCSVRRGDATNEKLFFGSGTQLSVL.

CDR3 protein: CASDRALPFPRRPRNTDTQYF. The CDR3 DNA reads TGTGCCAGCGACAGGGCTTTACCCTTCCCGCGGAGGCCTAGAAATACAGATACGCAGTATTTT. V and J are TRBV21-1 and TRBJ2-3; the table's D call of TRBD1 was not tested on the DNA. TRBV21-1 is listed as a pseudogene. The CDR3 runs to 21 residues.

This chain uses TRBV5-1 with TRBJ2-5, with 11 bases that match TRBD2. The CDR3 is made up of 15 amino acids. V dropped 5 bases and J dropped 5; count of bases not matched to a gene: 8. Germline lookup yields CDR1 SGHRS and CDR2 YFSETQ. The CDR3 nucleotides read TGCGCCAGCAGGCAAGACCCTAGCGGGAGGGAGACCCAGTACTTC. Amino acid sequence: CASRQDPSGRETQYF.

The chain employs TRBV4-2 and TRBJ1-1; D gene uncertain. The V gene lost 0 bases and the J gene lost 0 bases, with 5 bases spanning the gap. The CDR3 spans 14 residues. The V gene's germline CDR1 is LGHNA and CDR2 YNFKEQ. In DNA, the CDR3 is TGTGCCAGCAGCCAAGAAGCCCTGAACACTGAAGCTTTCTTT. Its protein is CASSQEALNTEAFF.

V gene TRBV24-1 combines with J gene TRBJ1-2; no definite D call. This CDR3 is 14 amino acids long. Trimming stripped 2 bases from V and 0 bases from J, with 6 bases between. Germline V lookup: CDR1 KGHDR, CDR2 SFDVKD. As DNA, the CDR3 is TGTGCCACCAGTGATTGGGGAGCTAACTATGGCTACACCTTC. As protein: CATSDWGANYGYTF.

This clone has just a few counts. The chain is built from TRBV2 and TRBJ1-2; D is perhaps TRBD1 (6 bases). The CDR3 has 14 residues. The V gene lost 4 bases and the J gene lost 3 bases, with 12 bases spanning the gap. Germline V gene sequence: CDR1 SNHLY, CDR2 FYNNEI. DNA of the CDR3: TGTGCCAGCAGTGCCAGGGAGGGGGACTATGGCTACACCTTC. Translating gives CASSAREGDYGYTF.

This sequence joins TRBV11-3 and TRBJ1-6; D gene ambiguous. Germline loops: CDR1 SGHNT, CDR2 YENEEA. V was clipped by 3 bases and J by 6 bases, with 3 bases between them. The CDR3 is 12 residues long. The CDR3 sequence: CASSFSNSPLHF. The CDR3 nucleotides are TGTGCCAGCAGCTTCTCTAATTCACCCCTCCACTTT.

The chain couples TRBV7-9 to TRBJ2-1, with 12 bases fitting TRBD2. V lost 4 bases, J lost 7 bases, and 14 bases stayed unmatched. The germline CDR1 and CDR2 sequences are SEHNR and FQNEAQ (reference sequence). The CDR3 contains 18 residues. The CDR3 sequence: CASSSERSTSGRRNEQFF. DNA of the CDR3: TGTGCCAGCAGCTCAGAGAGAAGTACTAGCGGGAGGCGGAATGAGCAGTTCTTC.

This chain uses TRBV12-3 or TRBV12-4 with TRBJ1-1, with TRBD1 matching 7 bases. This CDR3 has 12 amino acids. V lost 6 bases to trimming and J lost 6 bases; unmatched junction nucleotides: 4. This CDR3 is CASRFGTAEAFF. The CDR3 DNA sequence: TGTGCCAGCAGATTCGGGACAGCTGAAGCTTTCTTT.

This clone was detected a few times. The chain has TRBV28 and TRBJ1-4; D remains ambiguous. The CDR3 is made up of 13 amino acids. Germline V gene sequence: CDR1 MDHEN, CDR2 SYDVKM. V lost 5 bases and J lost 5, with 9 bases in between. CDR3 coding DNA: TGTGCCAGCAGTAACACCGCAAATGAAAAACTGTTTTTT. Its protein product is CASSNTANEKLFF.

This rearrangement joins TRBV28 to TRBJ1-4, with a possible D match to TRBD1 (6 bases). Trimming took 5 bases from V and 3 from J, leaving 13 bases between them. Germline V gene sequence: CDR1 MDHEN, CDR2 SYDVKM. The CDR3 totals 15 residues. The CDR3 DNA follows: TGTGCCAGCAGTCCCTCGACAGGAGCTAATGAAAAACTGTTTTTT. This translates into CASSPSTGANEKLFF.

The chain has TRBV2 and TRBJ2-3; 8 bases agree with TRBD1. Trimming cost V 4 bases and J 2 bases; bases outside gene matches: 14. Germline lookup yields CDR1 SNHLY and CDR2 FYNNEI. The CDR3 contains 18 residues. The CDR3 coding sequence is TGTGCCAGCAGTGTCCACAAGGACAGGGCCCTGATCACAGATACGCAGTATTTT. It codes for CASSVHKDRALITDTQYF.

The rearrangement links TRBV18 to TRBJ1-6; D call uncertain. Germline assignment: CDR1 KGHSH and CDR2 LQKENI. V shed 6 bases and J shed 6 bases, with 15 bases lying between them. CDR3 length: 15 amino acids. CDR3 residues: CASSPGNSPNSPLHF. The DNA for the CDR3 is TGTGCCAGCTCCCCCGGGAACAGCCCTAATTCACCCCTCCACTTT.

This clone was recorded a few times. The rearrangement joins TRBV6-5 to TRBJ2-1; D possibly corresponds to TRBD2 (7 bases). The V gene's germline CDR1 is MNHEY and CDR2 SVGAGI. The CDR3 length is 15 residues. Trimming stripped 7 bases from V and 12 bases from J, with 25 bases between. The CDR3: CASIPPGLMAGAQFF. The CDR3 DNA reads TGTGCCAGCATTCCTCCGGGACTAATGGCGGGGGCGCAGTTCTTC.

Notes on this clone: The sample carries other DNA sequences with the same CDR3. The rearrangement links TRBV5-6 to TRBJ2-5, with 12 bases fitting TRBD2. With 7 bases clipped from V and 2 bases from J, the junction kept 0 bases outside the gene matches. There are 13 residues in the CDR3. Per germline, CDR1 SGHDT and CDR2 YYEEEE. The CDR3 spells CASGLAGQETQYF. CDR3 DNA sequence: TGTGCCAGCGGACTAGCGGGACAAGAGACCCAGTACTTC.

The V call is TRBV2, the J call TRBJ1-2; a possible D gene is TRBD1 (5 bases). Trimming removed 6 bases from V and 4 bases from J, with 18 bases in between. The length of the CDR3 is 15 residues. Germline V gene data show CDR1 as SNHLY and CDR2 as FYNNEI. Here the CDR3 DNA reads TGTGCCAGCAGATACTCCGACAGTATCACCTATGGCTACACCTTC. Protein: CASRYSDSITYGYTF.

The chain recombines TRBV14 with TRBJ2-3, with D possibly matching TRBD1 (6 bases). Deletions cut 2 bases from V and 0 bases from J, with 9 bases between. This CDR3 comprises 15 residues. CDR1 and CDR2 (germline): SGHDN, FVKESK. The CDR3 protein is CASSQYQGSTDTQYF. The CDR3 nucleotides are TGTGCCAGCAGCCAATACCAGGGGAGCACAGATACGCAGTATTTT. The whole variable domain, filled in from reference TRBV14 and TRBJ2-3, reads EAGVTQFPSHSVIEKGQTVTLRCDPISGHDNLYWYRRVMGKEIKFLLHFVKESKQDESGMPNNRFLAERTGGTYSTLKVQPAELEDSGVYFCASSQYQGSTDTQYFGPGTRLTVL.

The chain couples TRBV20-1 to TRBJ2-7, with D maybe TRBD1 (5 bases). Germline CDR1 is DFQATT and CDR2 is SNEGSKA (reference sequence). The CDR3 totals 12 residues. Between the trimmed V and J ends, which lost 6 bases and 6 bases, there was a span of 15 bases. The CDR3 reads CSASDLGLEQYF. The CDR3 region has the DNA TGCAGTGCCAGTGACCTGGGGCTCGAGCAGTACTTC.

This chain connects TRBV27 to TRBJ1-2, with D perhaps TRBD1 (6 bases). The CDR3 spans 13 residues. Germline V gene lookup returns CDR1 MNHEY and CDR2 SMNVEV (reference sequence). V was clipped by 6 bases and J by 2 bases, with 10 bases between them. The CDR3 region is CASRRTANYGYTF. The CDR3 region has the DNA TGTGCCAGCAGGCGGACAGCAAACTATGGCTACACCTTC.

The V call is TRBV5-1, the J call TRBJ2-1, with a tentative D call TRBD2 (5 bases). CDR1 is SGHRS and CDR2 is YFSETQ in the germline V gene. The V end lost 2 bases, the J end lost 0 bases, and 15 bases lay between the germline ends. This CDR3 is 17 amino acids long. Written as DNA, the CDR3 is TGCGCCAGCAGCTTTTTATCTGCGGGTAGCTCCTACAATGAGCAGTTCTTC. This encodes CASSFLSAGSSYNEQFF. Drawing the rest from reference TRBV5-1 and TRBJ2-1, the complete variable domain is KAGVTQTPRYLIKTRGQQVTLSCSPISGHRSVSWYQQTPGQGLQFLFEYFSETQRNKGNFPGRFSGRQFSNSRSEMNVSTLELGDSALYLCASSFLSAGSSYNEQFFGPGTRLTVL.

The chain links TRBV6-6 to TRBJ2-2, with D unresolved. This CDR3 contains 16 residues. In germline, CDR1 is MNHNY, CDR2 SVGAGI (reference sequence). Trimming took 6 bases from V and 3 from J, leaving 17 bases between them. The DNA of the CDR3 is TGTGCCAGCAGCCCCGGAGCGCTAGTGGACACCGGGGAGCTGTTTTTT. It translates to CASSPGALVDTGELFF.